This TCR beta chain was recovered during a study of CD8+CD57+ T cells in acquired aplastic anemia. Profiling that covered TCR beta VDJ and CDR3 relied on genomic DNA as its template. TCRdb recomputed calls from the reads with MiXCR, one row per CDR3 protein. The sample lists 62,000 or so distinct CDR3 sequences; 50% to 55% were seen once. CDR3 length equals 17 residues. J gave up 7 bases and V 3 bases, and 9 bases lay outside the gene matches. The V gene is TRBV12-3 or TRBV12-4, the J gene TRBJ2-1; 13 bases fit TRBD2. This sequence was found in a human donor in good health, serving as a control. Sequencing was performed on sorted CD4+, CD8+, or CD8+CD57+ T cells (not recorded which) from PBMCs. CDR3 sequence reads: CASSFKILGLAGNEQFF. In DNA form, the CDR3 reads TGTGCCAGCAGTTTTAAAATCCTGGGACTAGCGGGAAATGAGCAGTTCTTC.